The rows below give T cell receptor beta chains drawn from one sample of a study of blood T cell repertoires in COVID-19. Libraries were prepared by immunoSEQ multiplex PCR; TCRdb keeps only in-frame clonotypes and omits some of them. This sample carries about 79,000 clones, 85% to 90% of them seen once, and the ten largest clones take about 15%. Material for sequencing was peripheral blood. Receptors originate from a man aged 70-80 years with active or convalescent COVID-19. The CDR3 runs from the conserved cysteine through the conserved F or W. The D gene is left open where the match is weak. Only some rows state a clone size, as once, few, many or a class for expanded clones.

j_call: TRBJ1-4; d_call: NA; v_call: TRBV19; clone_size: NA; cdr3_aa: CASSTGTGLWVRLFF; cdr3_nt: TGTGCCAGTAGTACCGGGACTGGACTTTGGGTGAGACTGTTTTTT
j_call: TRBJ2-3; d_call: NA; v_call: TRBV14; clone_size: NA; cdr3_aa: CASSQRKGDYRGTDTQYF; cdr3_nt: TGTGCCAGCAGCCAAAGAAAGGGGGATTACCGGGGCACAGATACGCAGTATTTT
j_call: TRBJ1-3; d_call: TRBD1; v_call: TRBV7-2; clone_size: NA; cdr3_aa: CASRRQGQAGNTIYF; cdr3_nt: TGTGCCAGCCGGAGACAGGGCCAAGCTGGAAACACCATATATTTT
j_call: TRBJ1-6; d_call: NA; v_call: TRBV28; clone_size: NA; cdr3_aa: CASRSTGLNSPLHF; cdr3_nt: TGTGCCAGCCGTTCCACAGGGTTGAACTCACCCCTCCACTTT
j_call: TRBJ2-2; d_call: TRBD2; v_call: TRBV3-1/TRBV3-2; clone_size: few; cdr3_aa: CASSRRTSGRPGELFF; cdr3_nt: TGTGCCAGCAGCCGACGGACTAGCGGGAGGCCCGGGGAGCTGTTTTTT
j_call: TRBJ1-2; d_call: NA; v_call: TRBV18; clone_size: NA; cdr3_aa: CASSPSNYGYTF; cdr3_nt: TGTGCCAGCTCACCCTCCAACTATGGCTACACCTTC
j_call: TRBJ2-7; d_call: NA; v_call: TRBV28; clone_size: NA; cdr3_aa: CATTTGGSYEQYF; cdr3_nt: TGTGCCACTACGACCGGGGGCTCCTACGAGCAGTACTTC
j_call: TRBJ1-6; d_call: NA; v_call: TRBV7-8; clone_size: NA; cdr3_aa: CASSLPEANNSPLHF; cdr3_nt: TGTGCCAGCAGCTTACCCGAGGCTAATAATTCACCCCTCCACTTT
j_call: TRBJ1-5; d_call: TRBD1; v_call: TRBV19; clone_size: NA; cdr3_aa: CACRDRGYQPQHF; cdr3_nt: TGTGCCTGCCGGGACAGGGGGTATCAGCCCCAGCATTTT
j_call: TRBJ1-1; d_call: NA; v_call: TRBV2; clone_size: NA; cdr3_aa: CASSSRGGNTEAFF; cdr3_nt: TGTGCCAGCAGCTCTCGGGGGGGGAACACTGAAGCTTTCTTT
j_call: TRBJ1-4; d_call: TRBD1; v_call: TRBV30; clone_size: NA; cdr3_aa: CASSGGNEKLFF; cdr3_nt: TGTGCCTCCTCAGGGGGGAATGAAAAACTGTTTTTT
j_call: TRBJ2-7; d_call: TRBD2; v_call: TRBV6-6; clone_size: NA; cdr3_aa: CASSPGGFRSEQYF; cdr3_nt: TGTGCCAGCAGCCCGGGAGGGTTTAGGTCCGAGCAGTACTTC
j_call: TRBJ2-6; d_call: TRBD1; v_call: TRBV15; clone_size: NA; cdr3_aa: CATSRGGTGESNVLTF; cdr3_nt: TGTGCCACCAGCAGAGGAGGAACAGGGGAATCCAACGTCCTGACTTTC
j_call: TRBJ2-7; d_call: TRBD2; v_call: TRBV5-6; clone_size: NA; cdr3_aa: CASSLAGREPRYEQYF; cdr3_nt: TGTGCCAGCAGCTTGGCGGGGAGGGAGCCCCGCTACGAGCAGTACTTC
j_call: TRBJ1-1; d_call: NA; v_call: TRBV5-1; clone_size: NA; cdr3_aa: CASSWTSGTEAFF; cdr3_nt: TGCGCCAGCAGCTGGACCTCGGGGACTGAAGCTTTCTTT
j_call: TRBJ1-1; d_call: TRBD1; v_call: TRBV30; clone_size: NA; cdr3_aa: CAWNAGGTEAFF; cdr3_nt: TGTGCCTGGAATGCAGGGGGGACTGAAGCTTTCTTT
j_call: TRBJ1-2; d_call: NA; v_call: TRBV30; clone_size: once; cdr3_aa: CAWGVSYGYTF; cdr3_nt: TGTGCCTGGGGTGTGTCATATGGCTACACCTTC
j_call: TRBJ1-5; d_call: NA; v_call: TRBV3-1/TRBV3-2; clone_size: NA; cdr3_aa: CASSLRQANQPQHF; cdr3_nt: TGTGCCAGCAGCCTCCGACAGGCTAATCAGCCCCAGCATTTT
j_call: TRBJ1-2; d_call: NA; v_call: TRBV9; clone_size: few; cdr3_aa: CASSVGTEAYGYTF; cdr3_nt: TGTGCCAGCAGCGTAGGGACAGAGGCCTATGGCTACACCTTC
j_call: TRBJ2-1; d_call: NA; v_call: TRBV11-2; clone_size: NA; cdr3_aa: CASSLSLRQEQFF; cdr3_nt: TGTGCCAGCAGCTTAAGCCTTCGACAGGAGCAGTTCTTC
j_call: TRBJ1-1; d_call: NA; v_call: TRBV5-1; clone_size: NA; cdr3_aa: CASSSEAGGTEAFF; cdr3_nt: TGCGCCAGCAGCTCGGAGGCGGGAGGCACTGAAGCTTTCTTT
j_call: TRBJ1-6; d_call: NA; v_call: TRBV11-2; clone_size: few; cdr3_aa: CASSLEGNSPLHF; cdr3_nt: TGTGCCAGCAGCTTGGAGGGGAATTCACCCCTCCACTTT
j_call: TRBJ1-4; d_call: NA; v_call: TRBV30; clone_size: NA; cdr3_aa: CAWSVGQGGEKLFF; cdr3_nt: TGTGCCTGGAGTGTAGGGCAGGGTGGTGAAAAACTGTTTTTT
j_call: TRBJ1-3; d_call: NA; v_call: TRBV19; clone_size: once; cdr3_aa: CASTRLSSGNTIYF; cdr3_nt: TGTGCCAGCACCAGACTGTCCTCTGGAAACACCATATATTTT
j_call: TRBJ2-7; d_call: NA; v_call: TRBV6-5; clone_size: NA; cdr3_aa: CASSFQGGEQYF; cdr3_nt: TGTGCCAGCAGTTTCCAGGGCGGCGAGCAGTACTTC
j_call: TRBJ2-1; d_call: NA; v_call: TRBV29-1; clone_size: NA; cdr3_aa: CSVQSSSYNEQFF; cdr3_nt: TGCAGCGTTCAATCGAGCTCCTACAATGAGCAGTTCTTC
j_call: TRBJ1-2; d_call: NA; v_call: TRBV5-6; clone_size: few; cdr3_aa: CASSLPFYGYTF; cdr3_nt: TGTGCCAGCAGCTTGCCCTTTTATGGCTACACCTTC
j_call: TRBJ1-1; d_call: NA; v_call: TRBV27; clone_size: NA; cdr3_aa: CASSSRLGAMNTEAFF; cdr3_nt: TGTGCCAGCAGCTCCCGCTTGGGCGCTATGAACACTGAAGCTTTCTTT
j_call: TRBJ2-1; d_call: NA; v_call: TRBV5-4; clone_size: NA; cdr3_aa: CASSFNRKNEQFF; cdr3_nt: TGTGCCAGCAGCTTTAACAGGAAAAATGAGCAGTTCTTC
j_call: TRBJ2-7; d_call: TRBD1; v_call: TRBV18; clone_size: NA; cdr3_aa: CASSPTGTGAYEQYF; cdr3_nt: TGTGCCAGCTCACCAACCGGGACAGGGGCCTACGAGCAGTACTTC
j_call: TRBJ1-5; d_call: TRBD1; v_call: TRBV5-5; clone_size: NA; cdr3_aa: CASSLVRDRAQPQHF; cdr3_nt: TGTGCCAGCAGCTTGGTCCGGGACAGGGCCCAGCCCCAGCATTTT
j_call: TRBJ2-2; d_call: TRBD1; v_call: TRBV6-5; clone_size: once; cdr3_aa: CATETGENTGELFF; cdr3_nt: TGTGCCACCGAGACAGGGGAGAACACCGGGGAGCTGTTTTTT
j_call: TRBJ2-1; d_call: NA; v_call: TRBV18; clone_size: NA; cdr3_aa: CASSPGTAGNEQFF; cdr3_nt: TGTGCCAGCTCACCCGGGACTGCTGGTAATGAGCAGTTCTTC
j_call: TRBJ1-5; d_call: NA; v_call: TRBV20-1; clone_size: NA; cdr3_aa: CSASMSGARSNQPQHF; cdr3_nt: TGCAGTGCTAGTATGTCAGGGGCAAGAAGCAATCAGCCCCAGCATTTT
j_call: TRBJ2-7; d_call: NA; v_call: TRBV6-5; clone_size: NA; cdr3_aa: CASSNSGGAYEQYF; cdr3_nt: TGTGCCAGCAGTAATTCGGGGGGCGCCTACGAGCAGTACTTC
j_call: TRBJ1-5; d_call: NA; v_call: TRBV11-2; clone_size: NA; cdr3_aa: CASSLGHNQPQHF; cdr3_nt: TGTGCCAGCAGCTTAGGGCACAATCAGCCCCAGCATTTT
j_call: TRBJ2-1; d_call: TRBD2; v_call: TRBV6-5; clone_size: NA; cdr3_aa: CATIWWIAGEVEQFF; cdr3_nt: TGTGCCACCATCTGGTGGATAGCGGGAGAAGTTGAGCAGTTCTTC
j_call: TRBJ2-7; d_call: TRBD2; v_call: TRBV27; clone_size: NA; cdr3_aa: CASSPRTSGSYEQYF; cdr3_nt: TGTGCCAGCAGTCCCCGGACTAGCGGGAGTTACGAGCAGTACTTC
j_call: TRBJ2-7; d_call: NA; v_call: TRBV7-3; clone_size: few; cdr3_aa: CASSLDPAGGFHEQYF; cdr3_nt: TGTGCCAGCAGCTTAGATCCCGCAGGGGGGTTTCACGAGCAGTACTTC
j_call: TRBJ2-5; d_call: NA; v_call: TRBV19; clone_size: NA; cdr3_aa: CASSIQGSQETQYF; cdr3_nt: TGTGCCAGTAGTATTCAGGGGAGCCAAGAGACCCAGTACTTC
j_call: TRBJ1-2; d_call: NA; v_call: TRBV11-2; clone_size: NA; cdr3_aa: CASSFRLQLYGYTF; cdr3_nt: TGTGCCAGCAGCTTTCGACTACAGCTTTATGGCTACACCTTC
j_call: TRBJ1-1; d_call: NA; v_call: TRBV18; clone_size: NA; cdr3_aa: CASSPTGGPEAFF; cdr3_nt: TGTGCCAGCTCACCTACGGGAGGACCTGAAGCTTTCTTT
j_call: TRBJ2-3; d_call: TRBD2; v_call: TRBV2; clone_size: NA; cdr3_aa: CASRLAEVTDTQYF; cdr3_nt: TGTGCCAGCCGACTAGCGGAGGTCACAGATACGCAGTATTTT
j_call: TRBJ2-7; d_call: TRBD1; v_call: TRBV6-5; clone_size: NA; cdr3_aa: CASSRTGSYEQYF; cdr3_nt: TGTGCCAGCAGCAGGACAGGGAGCTACGAGCAGTACTTC
j_call: TRBJ2-7; d_call: TRBD2; v_call: TRBV6-5; clone_size: NA; cdr3_aa: CASRQGTSGSWEQYF; cdr3_nt: TGTGCCAGCAGGCAAGGGACTAGCGGGAGCTGGGAGCAGTACTTC
j_call: TRBJ1-1; d_call: TRBD1; v_call: TRBV3-1/TRBV3-2; clone_size: NA; cdr3_aa: CASSQGQPNTEAFF; cdr3_nt: TGTGCCAGCAGTCAGGGACAGCCGAACACTGAAGCTTTCTTT
j_call: TRBJ1-5; d_call: TRBD1; v_call: TRBV28; clone_size: once; cdr3_aa: CASSLWGRGNNQPQHF; cdr3_nt: TGTGCCAGCAGTTTATGGGGCAGGGGGAACAATCAGCCCCAGCATTTT
j_call: TRBJ1-3; d_call: NA; v_call: TRBV6-5; clone_size: NA; cdr3_aa: CASSYGRSGNTIYF; cdr3_nt: TGTGCCAGCAGTTACGGGCGTTCTGGAAACACCATATATTTT
j_call: TRBJ2-7; d_call: NA; v_call: TRBV10-3; clone_size: NA; cdr3_aa: CAISRQVTYEQYF; cdr3_nt: TGTGCCATCAGTCGACAGGTTACCTACGAGCAGTACTTC
j_call: TRBJ2-2; d_call: NA; v_call: TRBV30; clone_size: NA; cdr3_aa: CAWTLGRATGELFF; cdr3_nt: TGTGCCTGGACTTTGGGCAGGGCCACCGGGGAGCTGTTTTTT